The present T cell receptor beta chain was sequenced within a study of regulatory T cells in long-lasting Graves disease. Findings and limits, study-wide: Thyroid tissue went unexamined; only peripheral blood was analyzed. Persistent Graves' patients showed reduced TCR diversity versus newly diagnosed patients. Among the persistent patients, fewer than 3,500 public clonotypes were shared, more than the approximately 1,000 shared among new patients.

Both iRepertoire HTBI primers and Arm-PCR of CDR3 regions were used to build the TCR beta libraries. TCRdb used MiXCR to reprocess the multiplex PCR reads, holding one entry per CDR3 protein. The table lists 540,000 or so distinct CDR3 sequences, roughly 14% of them singletons. The sample's time point: newly diagnosed GD, antithyroid drugs for less than 3 months. PBMC-derived RNA was used for the TCR library. This clonotype was recorded many times. The antigen is undetermined. CDR3 length: 15 amino acids. From germline, CDR1 is SNHLY and CDR2 FYNNEI. Germline trimming cut 6 bases from V and 3 bases from J; bases unmatched to any gene: 5. These same records also appear under a second study, on T cells in Graves' hyperthyroidism and ophthalmopathy. According to that study: Carried out on the TCR CDR3, a first-round RT-PCR used the HTBI primer set.

This TCR derives from a man aged 30 to 39 with Graves disease. This specimen consisted of peripheral blood mononuclear cells (PBMCs), obtained at new diagnosis, from a patient treated with antithyroid drugs. The rearrangement links TRBV2 to TRBJ1-6, with 7 bases aligning to TRBD1. CDR3 in DNA: TGTGCCAGCAGCCCCGGACAGGTCTATAATTCACCCCTCCACTTT. This sequence encodes CASSPGQVYNSPLHF.